A single sample is the source of the 14 T cell receptor beta chains below, sequenced in a study of cytomegalovirus exposure and HLA in healthy donors. The primer mix had 60 Vbeta and 13 Jbeta primers. Sequencing was performed with immunoSEQ multiplex PCR; in TCRdb, only in-frame clones are kept and a portion is missing. The repertoire has 150,000 to 200,000 clones, approximately 80% of them found once; the top ten carry 1.5% to 2%. The material sequenced was PBMCs. The source is a woman in her 30s in good health and CMV-seronegative.

This chain connects TRBV19 to TRBJ2-1; 8 bases align to TRBD2. From germline, CDR1 is LNHDA and CDR2 SQIVND (reference sequence). The CDR3 runs to 15 residues. V lost 3 bases and J lost 6; bases outside the gene matches: 7. CDR3 sequence (DNA): TGTGCCAGTAGTATCACCAAAGCGGGGGCCAATGAGCAGTTCTTC. The encoded protein is CASSITKAGANEQFF.

Points on this clone: This CDR3 fails to terminate in the conserved phenylalanine or tryptophan, so it likely reflects a read error. No DNA is shown, since the ends of the CDR3 on it are uncertain; the CDR3 is the one TCRdb lists. The chain recombines TRBV20-1 with TRBJ2-7; no check of the table's D call, TRBD1, against the DNA was made. The CDR3 region is 9 residues in length, termini included. CDR1 is DFQATT and CDR2 is SNEGSKA in the germline V gene (reference sequence). CDR3 in amino acids: CSARVTGAG.

The chain employs TRBV6-6 and TRBJ1-1; TRBD1 matches 9 bases. The CDR3 extends over 15 amino acids. Trimming at V came to 0 bases and at J to 11 bases, leaving 10 bases not matched to a gene. Germline CDR1 MNHNY, CDR2 SVGAGI (reference sequence). The DNA of the CDR3 is TGTGCCAGCAGTTACTCGGATCCTCGGGACAGGGAGGCTTTCTTT. It specifies CASSYSDPRDREAFF.

V and J are TRBV7-9 and TRBJ2-3, with TRBD2 identical over 8 bases. Germline V gene sequence: CDR1 SEHNR, CDR2 FQNEAQ (reference sequence). The CDR3 spans 15 residues. V was pared by 2 bases and J by 3 bases, with 4 bases of the junction left unmatched. The chain's CDR3 is CASSLSGRGTDTQYF. CDR3 nucleotides: TGTGCCAGCAGCTTAAGCGGGAGAGGGACAGATACGCAGTATTTT.

This CDR3 reads CASSMPRGSNQPQHF. In DNA form, the CDR3 reads TGTGCCAGTAGTATGCCTCGGGGAAGCAATCAGCCCCAGCATTTT. This rearrangement joins TRBV19 to TRBJ1-5; the D is unclear. There are 15 residues in the CDR3. Germline V gene sequence: CDR1 LNHDA, CDR2 SQIVND (reference sequence). With 3 bases removed from V and 1 base from J, the gap between germline ends came to 10 bases.

The rearrangement joins TRBV4-1 to TRBJ1-6; 7 nucleotides align to TRBD1. Germline CDR1 reads MGHRA; CDR2 reads YSYEKL. The CDR3 extends over 15 amino acids. V trimming: 4 bases; J trimming: 5 bases; junction bases outside the gene matches: 5. In DNA, the CDR3 is TGCGCCAGCAGCCTCGGGACAGCCAATAATTCACCCCTCCACTTT. Its translation: CASSLGTANNSPLHF.

V gene TRBV19 combines with J gene TRBJ2-1; 12 bases line up with TRBD2. Per the germline V gene, CDR1 is LNHDA and CDR2 is SQIVND (reference sequence). This CDR3 is 15 amino acids long. After removal of 7 bases from V and 8 bases from J, the junction contained 9 bases not matched to a gene. The CDR3 region has the DNA TGTGCCAGTACCGCAGGACTAGCGGGGTATCATGAGCAGTTCTTC. Translated: CASTAGLAGYHEQFF.

This clone was seen more than once but under ten times. The chain employs TRBV5-6 and TRBJ1-1; TRBD1 might be the D (5 bases). The CDR3 is 16 amino acids. Germline V gene data show CDR1 as SGHDT and CDR2 as YYEEEE. Trimming shortened V by 4 bases and J by 1 base, and 17 bases separated the two germline ends. The CDR3 loop reads CASSPVHRPENTEAFF. DNA of the CDR3: TGTGCCAGCAGCCCCGTTCACAGGCCGGAGAACACTGAAGCTTTCTTT.

This chain's CDR3 is CASSYSRTSGGGTQYF. The CDR3 DNA sequence: TGTGCCAGCAGTTACTCACGGACTAGCGGGGGTGGGACCCAGTACTTC. The chain uses TRBV6-5 and TRBJ2-5; 13 bases match TRBD2. V lost 0 bases and J lost 7; bases outside the gene matches: 5. Germline V gene lookup returns CDR1 MNHEY and CDR2 SVGAGI. This CDR3 contains 16 residues.

Turning to this clone: Mismatch with germline at one junction end may stem from a read error. This chain uses TRBV7-9 with TRBJ1-5; 8 bases match TRBD1. The germline V gene has CDR1 SEHNR and CDR2 FQNEAQ (reference sequence). The CDR3 is 14 residues long. As DNA, the CDR3 is TGTTCCAGCAGCCATGACAGGGGATATCAGCCCCAGCATTTT. Residues: CSSSHDRGYQPQHF.

In its sample, this clone was seen a few times. This sequence joins TRBV29-1 and TRBJ2-7; no clear D. Germline V CDR1 and CDR2: SQVTM, ANQGSEA. The CDR3 has 13 amino acids. V lost 6 bases and J lost 6, with 18 bases in between. The DNA for the CDR3 is TGCAGCGTCGCCACTTCTAGAACCTCCGAGCAGTACTTC. It codes for CSVATSRTSEQYF.

This sequence joins TRBV11-2 and TRBJ2-7; D is undetermined. The V gene lost 1 base and the J gene lost 4 bases, with 5 bases spanning the gap. Germline V gives CDR1 SGHAT, CDR2 FQNNGV. The CDR3 spans 12 residues. The CDR3 region is CASSLGVYEQYF. CDR3 nucleotides: TGTGCCAGCAGCTTAGGAGTATACGAGCAGTACTTC.

V is TRBV6-6 and J is TRBJ1-5; 7 nucleotides align to TRBD1. Germline lookup yields CDR1 MNHNY and CDR2 SVGAGI (reference sequence). The CDR3 contains 15 residues. V was clipped by 0 bases and J by 4 bases; unmatched bases: 3. The CDR3 protein is CASSYSRTGNQPQHF. CDR3 nucleotide sequence: TGTGCCAGCAGTTACTCCCGGACAGGAAATCAGCCCCAGCATTTT.

This clone came up once. The rearrangement joins TRBV5-4 to TRBJ2-1, with 9 bases matching TRBD2. The V gene end was trimmed by 1 base and the J gene end by 5 bases; junction bases not matched to a gene: 4. There are 15 residues in the CDR3. Germline V gene data show CDR1 as SGHNT and CDR2 as YYREEE (reference sequence). CDR3 loop: CASSLKLAGNNEQFF. CDR3 sequence (DNA): TGTGCCAGCAGCTTGAAGCTAGCGGGGAACAATGAGCAGTTCTTC.